This passage covers 2 T cell receptor beta chains from one sample sequenced in a study of blood T cells in healthy people across ages. For the second PCR, which ran for roughly 6 to 11 cycles, a sample-barcoded 5' primer and a J-beta primer mix were used. TCRdb ran MiXCR on the 5' RACE reads and lists one entry per CDR3 protein. The data contain about 770,000 distinct CDR3 sequences, 40% to 50% of them singletons. Material: blood. All receptors derive from a man between 60 and 75 years old in good health.

The chain uses TRBV10-3 and TRBJ1-2; D is possibly TRBD1 (6 bases). Trimming took 5 bases from V and 2 from J, leaving 15 bases between them. Germline values: CDR1 ENHRY, CDR2 SYGVKD. The CDR3 contains 15 residues. DNA for the CDR3: TGTGCCATCAGTTCCGGCCAGGGGACCAACTATGGCTACACCTTC. This sequence encodes CAISSGQGTNYGYTF.

This clonotype has only a few counts. This chain connects TRBV27 to TRBJ2-5; TRBD1 agrees at 7 bases. With the DNA end fitting TRBJ2-7 better, the J assignment may be wrong. CDR3 length equals 13 residues. Germline lookup yields CDR1 MNHEY and CDR2 SMNVEV (reference sequence). CDR3: CASSHGTDYEQYF. The CDR3 DNA reads TGTGCCAGCAGTCATGGGACAGACTACGAGCAGTACTTC.